This TCR beta chain was obtained from a study of blood T cell repertoires in COVID-19. Study-wide background: The samples span acute and convalescent COVID-19 from the United States, Italy and Spain. The analysed material was cDNA or gDNA that came from T cells, B-cell-depleted T cells, or PBMCs.

Study processing details: Estimates of nucleated cell counts were drawn from the amplification of reference gene primers. The assay was immunoSEQ multiplex PCR, and TCRdb's table has in-frame clones only and misses some. V and J calls and clone size are given by that table; D and trimming were obtained from the DNA. The sample carries a few hundred thousand clones, 89% recorded once. Per germline, CDR1 LGHNA and CDR2 YSLEER. V was pared by 1 base and J by 3 bases, with 10 bases between. The length of the CDR3 is 15 residues. V is TRBV4-3 and J is TRBJ1-5; TRBD1 might be the D (5 bases). The sample comprised peripheral blood. This sequence originates from a man aged 18 to 30 who had recovered from COVID-19. The CDR3 spells CASSQVAGDNQPQHF. The CDR3 DNA reads TGCGCCAGCAGCCAAGTGGCGGGGGACAATCAGCCCCAGCATTTT.